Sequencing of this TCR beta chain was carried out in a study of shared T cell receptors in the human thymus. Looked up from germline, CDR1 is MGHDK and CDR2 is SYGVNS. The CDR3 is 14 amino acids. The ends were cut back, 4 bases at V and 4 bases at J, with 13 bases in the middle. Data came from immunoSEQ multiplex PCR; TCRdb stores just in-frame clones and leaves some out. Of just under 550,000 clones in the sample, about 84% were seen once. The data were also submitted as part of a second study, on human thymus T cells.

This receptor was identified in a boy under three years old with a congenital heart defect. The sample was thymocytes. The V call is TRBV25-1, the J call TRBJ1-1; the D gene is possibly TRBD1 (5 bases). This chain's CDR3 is CASSAPGGGTEAFF. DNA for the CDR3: TGTGCCAGCAGTGCCCCCGGGGGGGGCACTGAAGCTTTCTTT.